These 20 T cell receptor beta chains share one sample of origin, sequenced in a study of blood T cell repertoires in COVID-19. This table comes from immunoSEQ multiplex PCR, and its TCRdb copy is limited to in-frame clones, with some not included. The table lists around 70,000 clones, roughly 85% of them singletons, with approximately 1.9% in the top ten. The sequencing input was peripheral blood. All receptors come from a woman aged 55-75 years with acute or convalescent COVID-19.

The rearrangement links TRBV4-1 to TRBJ1-5; weak D call: TRBD1 (5 bases). The CDR3 extends over 14 amino acids. Trimming took off 2 bases at V and 7 bases at J, with 12 bases between the two ends. Germline-derived CDR1 and CDR2 are MGHRA and YSYEKL. CDR3 protein: CASSQPGRGQPQHF. The CDR3 DNA follows: TGCGCCAGCAGCCAACCGGGTAGGGGCCAGCCCCAGCATTTT.

This rearrangement joins TRBV6-6 to TRBJ1-2, with 7 bases that match TRBD1. The CDR3 runs to 15 residues. Germline lookup yields CDR1 MNHNY and CDR2 SVGAGI (reference sequence). The ends lost 2 bases at V and 4 bases at J; junction bases unmatched: 7. In nucleotides, the CDR3 is TGTGCCAGCAGTTACCAAGGGGGCCGGGGCTATGGCTACACCTTC. The encoded protein is CASSYQGGRGYGYTF.

The chain joins TRBV5-1 to TRBJ2-7; D perhaps matches TRBD1 (6 bases). This CDR3 region has 15 residues. Germline V gives CDR1 SGHRS, CDR2 YFSETQ. V lost 4 bases and J 1 base, leaving 15 bases between the germline ends. The CDR3 DNA sequence: TGCGCCAGCAGCGCCGAACCGGGACAATCCTACGAGCAGTACTTC. Translated, it gives CASSAEPGQSYEQYF.

J is TRBJ1-6 and V is TRBV9; 10 bases agree with TRBD1. Trimming removed 3 bases from V and 5 bases from J; junction bases left unmatched: 5. The CDR3 has 16 residues. From germline, CDR1 is SGDLS and CDR2 YYNGEE. The CDR3: CASSETDRGHNSPLHF. CDR3 bases: TGTGCCAGCAGCGAAACAGACAGGGGGCATAATTCACCCCTCCACTTT.

The J gene is TRBJ2-7, the V gene TRBV5-3; perhaps TRBD1 as D (5 bases). TRBV5-3 is designated an ORF whose function remains uncertain. The CDR3 sequence is 12 residues long. Trimming took off 0 bases at V and 5 bases at J, with 6 bases between the two ends. CDR3 sequence reads: CARSLEGDEQYF. For the CDR3, the DNA is TGTGCCAGAAGCTTGGAAGGGGACGAGCAGTACTTC.

This clone was seen a single time. The chain carries TRBV19 and TRBJ1-4; D is undetermined. CDR1 is LNHDA and CDR2 is SQIVND in the germline V gene (reference sequence). This CDR3 is 16 amino acids long. V lost 7 bases, J lost 4 bases, and 19 bases lay in between. CDR3 sequence reads: CASNSQAGRYNEKLFF. In DNA form, the CDR3 reads TGTGCCAGTAATTCCCAGGCGGGAAGATATAATGAAAAACTGTTTTTT.

The table lists this clone with a count of one. The chain combines TRBV2 with TRBJ1-2, with TRBD1 matching over 12 bases. Per germline, CDR1 SNHLY and CDR2 FYNNEI. This CDR3 is 16 amino acids long. The junction had 12 bases not matched to a gene; V was cut back by 8 bases and J by 5 bases. The CDR3 reads CASGALKGQGAYGYTF. CDR3 DNA: TGTGCCAGCGGGGCCCTGAAGGGACAGGGGGCTTATGGCTACACCTTC.

This clone came up once. The chain combines TRBV7-8 with TRBJ1-3, with 7 bases that match TRBD1. The J segment lost 4 bases and the V segment lost 3 bases, leaving 6 bases of the junction unmatched. Germline CDR1 SGHVS, CDR2 FQNEAQ. The CDR3 has 15 residues. CDR3 protein: CASSFAMTGGNTIYF. CDR3 in DNA: TGTGCCAGCAGCTTCGCCATGACAGGGGGAAACACCATATATTTT.

The rearrangement links TRBV30 to TRBJ2-1, with 8 bases aligning to TRBD2. Germline values: CDR1 GTSNPN, CDR2 SVGIG (reference sequence). There are 14 residues in the CDR3. Trimming removed 4 bases from V and 4 bases from J; junction bases left unmatched: 6. The CDR3 sequence is CAWNPGLGYNEQFF. In DNA, the CDR3 is TGTGCCTGGAACCCGGGACTAGGTTACAATGAGCAGTTCTTC.

The gene calls are TRBV5-1 and TRBJ1-6, with D possibly matching TRBD1 (5 bases). Trimming removed 4 bases at V and 3 bases at J, with 11 bases between. Per germline, CDR1 SGHRS and CDR2 YFSETQ. The CDR3 covers 15 residues. The CDR3 region is CASSLERGYNSPLHF. DNA for the CDR3: TGCGCCAGCAGCCTGGAAAGGGGCTATAATTCACCCCTCCACTTT.

As DNA, the CDR3 is TGTGCCAGCAGCGTTACAGGGGGCGCGGGGGCTTTCTTT. It is translated as CASSVTGGAGAFF. The chain is built from TRBV6-5 and TRBJ1-1; 9 bases align to TRBD1. V was pared by 6 bases and J by 11 bases, with 10 bases of the junction left unmatched. This CDR3 region has 13 residues. CDR1 and CDR2 (germline): MNHEY, SVGAGI.

This clone was seen only a few times. V and J are TRBV2 and TRBJ1-6; 7 nucleotides agree with TRBD1. CDR1 and CDR2 (germline): SNHLY, FYNNEI. This CDR3 has 14 amino acids. V trimming: 6 bases; J trimming: 5 bases; junction bases outside the gene matches: 4. The CDR3 protein is CASRSGTDNSPLHF. As DNA, the CDR3 is TGTGCCAGCAGATCCGGGACAGATAATTCACCCCTCCACTTT.

This clone was detected a few times. V usage is TRBV27 and J usage is TRBJ1-4; TRBD1 matches 8 bases. CDR3 size: 14 residues. V was clipped by 5 bases and J by 7 bases; unmatched bases: 6. The germline V gene has CDR1 MNHEY and CDR2 SMNVEV (reference sequence). The CDR3 reads CASSRQGIGEKLFF. The CDR3, as DNA: TGTGCCAGCAGTCGACAGGGGATTGGTGAAAAACTGTTTTTT.

The chain recombines TRBV30 with TRBJ1-2; 11 nucleotides agree with TRBD1. CDR1 and CDR2 (germline): GTSNPN, SVGIG (reference sequence). Trimming took 4 bases from V and 8 from J; bases not matched to a gene: 15. The CDR3 is made up of 16 amino acids. CDR3 protein: CAWTLPWTGGTGGYTF. The CDR3 coding sequence is TGTGCCTGGACCCTACCATGGACAGGGGGCACGGGAGGCTACACCTTC.

The chain links TRBV28 to TRBJ1-5, with D perhaps matching TRBD1 (5 bases). Trimming pared 10 bases from V and 4 bases from J, leaving 14 bases between. The CDR3 runs 13 residues. The germline CDR1 and CDR2 sequences are MDHEN and SYDVKM. CDR3 residues: CATQFRGNQPQHF. DNA for the CDR3: TGTGCCACCCAGTTTCGGGGGAATCAGCCCCAGCATTTT.

This chain uses TRBV5-1 with TRBJ1-3; no definite D call. The CDR3 sequence is 16 residues long. Germline V gene data show CDR1 as SGHRS and CDR2 as YFSETQ. V lost 0 bases, J lost 2 bases, and 12 bases lay in between. CDR3 nucleotide sequence: TGCGCCAGCAGCTTGGCCTCGGCAGGAACTGGAAACACCATATATTTT. Its translation is CASSLASAGTGNTIYF.

This clone occurred a few times. The genes are TRBV6-5 and TRBJ2-7; 7 nucleotides align to TRBD2. CDR1 and CDR2 from the germline V gene are MNHEY and SVGAGI. The junction had 4 bases not matched to a gene; V was cut back by 6 bases and J by 2 bases. This CDR3 has 13 residues. CDR3 sequence: CASRGTMTYEQYF. CDR3 coding DNA: TGTGCCAGCAGGGGGACTATGACCTACGAGCAGTACTTC.

The chain recombines TRBV19 with TRBJ1-1, with D possibly TRBD1 on 5 matching bases. The ends were cut back, 6 bases at V and 10 bases at J, with 15 bases in the middle. The V gene's germline CDR1 is LNHDA and CDR2 SQIVND (reference sequence). The CDR3 is made up of 12 amino acids. The CDR3 DNA sequence: TGTGCCAGTAGAGCCGGGGGACTGGGAGCTTTCTTT. Its protein product is CASRAGGLGAFF. Complete variable domain (other parts from reference TRBV19 and TRBJ1-1): DGGITQSPKYLFRKEGQNVTLSCEQNLNHDAMYWYRQDPGQGLRLIYYSQIVNDFQKGDIAEGYSVSREKKESFPLTVTSAQKNPTAFYLCASRAGGLGAFFGQGTRLTVV.

This clone showed up just once. This chain connects TRBV6-1 to TRBJ2-5, with 14 positions matching TRBD2. Looked up from germline, CDR1 is MNHNS and CDR2 is SASEGT. The CDR3 extends over 16 amino acids. V was pared by 3 bases and J by 8 bases, with 8 bases of the junction left unmatched. The CDR3 is CASSEGLAGVGGTQYF. The CDR3 DNA is TGTGCCAGCAGTGAGGGACTAGCGGGAGTTGGGGGTACCCAGTACTTC.

The chain is built from TRBV7-9 and TRBJ2-3; weak D call: TRBD1 (5 bases). The CDR3 loop spans 16 amino acids. V was clipped by 1 base and J by 6 bases, with 17 bases between them. CDR1 and CDR2 from the germline V gene are SEHNR and FQNEAQ (reference sequence). CDR3 residues: CASSLGIGRRVDTQYF. The CDR3 region has the DNA TGTGCCAGCAGCTTAGGGATAGGACGCAGGGTTGATACGCAGTATTTT.